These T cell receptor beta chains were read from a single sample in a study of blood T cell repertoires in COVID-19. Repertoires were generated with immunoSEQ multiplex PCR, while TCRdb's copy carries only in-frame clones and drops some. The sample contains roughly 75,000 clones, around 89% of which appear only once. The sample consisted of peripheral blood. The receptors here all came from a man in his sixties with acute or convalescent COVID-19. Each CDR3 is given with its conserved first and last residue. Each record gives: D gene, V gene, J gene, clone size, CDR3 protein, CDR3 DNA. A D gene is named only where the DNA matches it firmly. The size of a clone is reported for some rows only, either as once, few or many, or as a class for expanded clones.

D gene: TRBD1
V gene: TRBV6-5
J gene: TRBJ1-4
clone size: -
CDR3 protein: CASRTGGHNEKLFF
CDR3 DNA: TGTGCCAGCAGAACAGGGGGGCATAATGAAAAACTGTTTTTT

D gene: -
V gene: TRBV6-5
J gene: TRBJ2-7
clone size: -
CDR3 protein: CASSRGHPSYEQYF
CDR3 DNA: TGTGCCAGCAGCCGTGGACACCCTTCCTACGAGCAGTACTTC

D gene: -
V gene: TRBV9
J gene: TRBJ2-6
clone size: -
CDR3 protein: CASSVAGQGGSGANVLTF
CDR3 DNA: TGTGCCAGCAGCGTAGCAGGGCAGGGGGGCTCTGGGGCCAACGTCCTGACTTTC

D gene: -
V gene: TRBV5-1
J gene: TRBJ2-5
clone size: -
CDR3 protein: CASSLPGVKTQYF
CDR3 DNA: TGCGCCAGCAGCTTGCCCGGGGTTAAGACCCAGTACTTC

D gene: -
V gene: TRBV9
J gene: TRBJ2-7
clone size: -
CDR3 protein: CASSVAGVTYEQYF
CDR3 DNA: TGTGCCAGCAGCGTAGCAGGGGTAACCTACGAGCAGTACTTC

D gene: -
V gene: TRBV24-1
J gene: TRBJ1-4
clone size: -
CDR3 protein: CATSAQTNEKLFF
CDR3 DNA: TGTGCCACCAGTGCACAGACTAATGAAAAACTGTTTTTT

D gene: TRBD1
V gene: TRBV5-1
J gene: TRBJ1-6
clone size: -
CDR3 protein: CASRGQGIDSPLHF
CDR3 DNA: TGCGCCAGCAGGGGACAGGGGATAGATTCACCCCTCCACTTT

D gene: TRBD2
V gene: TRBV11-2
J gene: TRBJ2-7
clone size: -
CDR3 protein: CASSLDLGGSYEQYF
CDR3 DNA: TGTGCCAGCAGCTTAGATCTCGGCGGGAGTTACGAGCAGTACTTC

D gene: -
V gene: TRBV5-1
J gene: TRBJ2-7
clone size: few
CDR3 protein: CASSLVGPGYEQYF
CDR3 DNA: TGCGCCAGCAGCTTGGTGGGGCCAGGGTACGAGCAGTACTTC

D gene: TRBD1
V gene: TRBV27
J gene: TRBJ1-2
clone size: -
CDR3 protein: CASSFSTGPYGYTF
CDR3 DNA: TGTGCCAGCAGTTTTTCGACAGGGCCCTATGGCTACACCTTC

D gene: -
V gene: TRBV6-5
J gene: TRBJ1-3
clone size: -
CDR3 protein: CASSSRGGDGNTIYF
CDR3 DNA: TGTGCCAGCAGTTCCCGGGGGGGGGATGGAAACACCATATATTTT

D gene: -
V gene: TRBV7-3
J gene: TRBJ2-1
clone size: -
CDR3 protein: CASSLMAGPSYNEQFF
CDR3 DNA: TGTGCCAGCAGCTTAATGGCGGGACCCTCCTACAATGAGCAGTTCTTC

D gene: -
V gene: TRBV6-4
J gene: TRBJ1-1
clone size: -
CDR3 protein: CASRATGGEAFF
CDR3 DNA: TGTGCCAGCAGGGCGACCGGGGGTGAAGCTTTCTTT

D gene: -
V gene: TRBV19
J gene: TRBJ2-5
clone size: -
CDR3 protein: CASSVEGAKYETQYF
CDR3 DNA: TGTGCCAGTAGTGTGGAGGGGGCGAAATATGAGACCCAGTACTTC

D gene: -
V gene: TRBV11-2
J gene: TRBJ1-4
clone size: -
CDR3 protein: CASSINQGSGAEKLFF
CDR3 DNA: TGTGCCAGCAGCATCAATCAGGGGAGTGGTGCTGAAAAACTGTTTTTT

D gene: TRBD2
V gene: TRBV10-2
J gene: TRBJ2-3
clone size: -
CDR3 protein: CASSEWGGGLGDTQYF
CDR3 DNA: TGCGCCAGCAGTGAGTGGGGCGGGGGGTTGGGAGATACGCAGTATTTT

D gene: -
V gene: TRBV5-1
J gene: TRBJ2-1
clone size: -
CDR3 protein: CASSLPEINEQFF
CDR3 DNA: TGCGCCAGCAGCTTGCCAGAAATCAATGAGCAGTTCTTC

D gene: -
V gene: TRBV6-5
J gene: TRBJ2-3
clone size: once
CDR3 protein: CASSYFTGGTDTQYF
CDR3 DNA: TGTGCCAGCAGTTACTTCACAGGAGGGACAGATACGCAGTATTTT

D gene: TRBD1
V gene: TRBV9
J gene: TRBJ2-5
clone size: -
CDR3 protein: CASSFGQGSETQYF
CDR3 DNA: TGTGCCAGCAGCTTCGGACAGGGGAGTGAGACCCAGTACTTC

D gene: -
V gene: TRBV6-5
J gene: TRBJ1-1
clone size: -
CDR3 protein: CASMETANTEAFF
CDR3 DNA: TGTGCCAGCATGGAGACAGCTAACACTGAAGCTTTCTTT

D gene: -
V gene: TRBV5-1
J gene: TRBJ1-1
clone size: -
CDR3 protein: CASSLPRDTNTEAFF
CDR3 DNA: TGCGCCAGCAGCTTGCCAAGGGACACGAACACTGAAGCTTTCTTT

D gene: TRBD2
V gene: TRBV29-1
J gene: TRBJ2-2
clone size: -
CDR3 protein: CSVSDPGLAGAGELFF
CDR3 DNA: TGCAGCGTCTCAGACCCGGGACTAGCGGGAGCCGGGGAGCTGTTTTTT

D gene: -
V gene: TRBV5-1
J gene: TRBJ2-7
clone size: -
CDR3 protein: CASSLFREGEQYF
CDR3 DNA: TGCGCCAGCAGCTTGTTCCGGGAAGGCGAGCAGTACTTC

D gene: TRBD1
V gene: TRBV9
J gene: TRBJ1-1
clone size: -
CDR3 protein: CASSVGQGDTEAFF
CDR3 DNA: TGTGCCAGCAGCGTAGGACAGGGGGACACTGAAGCTTTCTTT

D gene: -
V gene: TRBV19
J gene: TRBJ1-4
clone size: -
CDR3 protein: CASSINDQGNEKLFF
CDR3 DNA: TGTGCCAGTAGTATAAATGACCAGGGTAATGAAAAACTGTTTTTT

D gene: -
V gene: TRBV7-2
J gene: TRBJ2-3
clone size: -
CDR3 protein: CASSPSTSWAVSTDTQYF
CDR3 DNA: TGTGCCAGCAGCCCCTCTACTTCTTGGGCTGTAAGCACAGATACGCAGTATTTT

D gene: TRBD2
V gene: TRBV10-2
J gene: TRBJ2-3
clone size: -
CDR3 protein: CASGGLADTQYF
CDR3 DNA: TGCGCCAGCGGCGGACTAGCAGATACGCAGTATTTT

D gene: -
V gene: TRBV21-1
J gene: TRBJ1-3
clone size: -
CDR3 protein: CASSKARDRKRNTIYF
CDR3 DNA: TGTGCCAGCAGCAAAGCCAGGGACAGGAAACGGAACACCATATATTTT

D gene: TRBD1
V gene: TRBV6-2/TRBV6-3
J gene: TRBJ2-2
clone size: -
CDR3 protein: CASSHRDRGYVGELFF
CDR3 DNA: TGTGCCAGCAGCCACCGGGACAGGGGGTATGTCGGGGAGCTGTTTTTT

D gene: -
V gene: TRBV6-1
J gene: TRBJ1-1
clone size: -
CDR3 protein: CASSEYDGSTEAFF
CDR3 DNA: TGTGCCAGCAGTGAATATGACGGGTCCACTGAAGCTTTCTTT

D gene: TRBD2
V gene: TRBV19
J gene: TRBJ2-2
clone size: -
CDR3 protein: CASTPGLLDTGELFF
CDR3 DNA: TGTGCCAGTACCCCGGGACTACTTGACACCGGGGAGCTGTTTTTT

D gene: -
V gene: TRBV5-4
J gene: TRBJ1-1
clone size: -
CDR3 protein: CASSSTGENTEAFF
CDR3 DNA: TGTGCCAGCAGCTCAACGGGGGAAAACACTGAAGCTTTCTTT

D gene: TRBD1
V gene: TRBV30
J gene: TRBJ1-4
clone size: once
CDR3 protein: CAWNPGQGFEKLFF
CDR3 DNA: TGTGCCTGGAATCCGGGACAGGGGTTTGAAAAACTGTTTTTT

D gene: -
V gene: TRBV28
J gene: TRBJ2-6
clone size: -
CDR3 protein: CASSLSSGANVLTF
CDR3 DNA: TGTGCCAGCAGTTTATCGTCTGGGGCCAACGTCCTGACTTTC

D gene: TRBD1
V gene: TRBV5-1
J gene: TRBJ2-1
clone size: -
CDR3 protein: CASSPGTGDEQFF
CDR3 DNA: TGCGCCAGCAGCCCTGGGACAGGCGATGAGCAGTTCTTC

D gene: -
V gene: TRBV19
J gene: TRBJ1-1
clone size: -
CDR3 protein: CASRGLDQGPHTEAFF
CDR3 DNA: TGTGCCAGTAGGGGCCTGGATCAGGGTCCGCACACTGAAGCTTTCTTT

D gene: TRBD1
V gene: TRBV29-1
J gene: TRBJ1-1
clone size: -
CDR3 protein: CSELRDRQNTEAFF
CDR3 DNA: TGCAGCGAGCTTCGGGACAGGCAGAACACTGAAGCTTTCTTT

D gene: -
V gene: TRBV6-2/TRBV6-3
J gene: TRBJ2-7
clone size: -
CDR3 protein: CASSYGQRGNEQYF
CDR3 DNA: TGTGCCAGCAGTTACGGACAGCGTGGGAACGAGCAGTACTTC

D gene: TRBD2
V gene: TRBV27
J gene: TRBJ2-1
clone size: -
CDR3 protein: CASSSRTSGRGWNEQFF
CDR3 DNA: TGTGCCAGCAGTTCCAGGACTAGCGGGAGGGGTTGGAATGAGCAGTTCTTC

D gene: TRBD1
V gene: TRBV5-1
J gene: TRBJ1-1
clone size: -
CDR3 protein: CASSHRGNTEAFF
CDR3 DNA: TGCGCCAGCAGCCACAGGGGGAACACTGAAGCTTTCTTT

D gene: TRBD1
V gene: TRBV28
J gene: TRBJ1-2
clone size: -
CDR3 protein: CAITRDRGGYGYTF
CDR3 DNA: TGTGCCATCACTCGGGACAGGGGGGGCTATGGCTACACCTTC

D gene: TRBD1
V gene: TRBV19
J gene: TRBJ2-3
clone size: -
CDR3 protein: CASSIASGTDDTQYF
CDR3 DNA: TGTGCCAGTAGTATAGCCTCCGGGACAGATGATACGCAGTATTTT

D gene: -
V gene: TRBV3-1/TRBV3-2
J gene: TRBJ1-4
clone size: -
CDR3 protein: CASSPPGGIEKLFF
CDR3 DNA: TGTGCCAGCAGCCCCCCCGGGGGAATTGAAAAACTGTTTTTT

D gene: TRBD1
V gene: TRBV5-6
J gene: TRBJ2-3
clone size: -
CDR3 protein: CASSWSRGRKDTQYF
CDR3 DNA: TGTGCCAGCAGCTGGTCCAGGGGGCGAAAGGATACGCAGTATTTT

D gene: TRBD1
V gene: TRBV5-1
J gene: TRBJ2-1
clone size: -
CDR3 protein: CASILSTGGVNEQFF
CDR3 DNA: TGCGCCAGCATCCTAAGTACAGGGGGAGTCAATGAGCAGTTCTTC

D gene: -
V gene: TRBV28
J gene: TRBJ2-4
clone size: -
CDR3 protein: CASRQGGLAKNIQYF
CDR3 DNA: TGTGCCAGCAGACAGGGAGGGTTGGCCAAAAACATTCAGTACTTC

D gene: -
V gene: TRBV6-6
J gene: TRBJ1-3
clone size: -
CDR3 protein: CASSYRQEDTIYF
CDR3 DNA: TGTGCCAGCAGTTACAGACAGGAGGACACCATATATTTT

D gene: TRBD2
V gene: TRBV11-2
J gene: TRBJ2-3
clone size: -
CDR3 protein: CASSFSGATDTQYF
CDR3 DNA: TGTGCCAGCAGCTTTAGCGGGGCCACAGATACGCAGTATTTT

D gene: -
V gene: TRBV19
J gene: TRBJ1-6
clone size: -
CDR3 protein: CASSPGVGNSPLHF
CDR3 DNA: TGTGCCAGTAGCCCGGGGGTGGGCAATTCACCCCTCCACTTT

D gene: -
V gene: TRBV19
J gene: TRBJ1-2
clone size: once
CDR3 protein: CASSIAWEDYGYTF
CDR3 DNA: TGTGCCAGTAGTATAGCCTGGGAGGACTATGGCTACACCTTC

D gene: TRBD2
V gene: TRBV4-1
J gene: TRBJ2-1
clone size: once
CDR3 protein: CASSQDTSGGLPYNEQFF
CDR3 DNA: TGCGCCAGCAGCCAAGATACTAGCGGGGGTCTACCCTACAATGAGCAGTTCTTC

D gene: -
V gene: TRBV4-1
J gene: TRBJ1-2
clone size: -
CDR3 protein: CASSQGEDRISGYTF
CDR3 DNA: TGCGCCAGCAGCCAAGGGGAGGACCGCATAAGTGGCTACACCTTC

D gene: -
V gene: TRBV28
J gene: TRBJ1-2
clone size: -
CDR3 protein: CASSLRRDYGYTF
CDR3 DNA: TGTGCCAGCAGTTTACGACGGGACTATGGCTACACCTTC

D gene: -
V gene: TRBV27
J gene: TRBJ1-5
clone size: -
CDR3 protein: CASSVQAGPIQPQHF
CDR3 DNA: TGTGCCAGCAGTGTTCAAGCGGGGCCAATTCAGCCCCAGCATTTT

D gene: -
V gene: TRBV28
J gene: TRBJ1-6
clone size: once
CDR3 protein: CASKQGPAQSPLHF
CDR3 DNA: TGTGCCAGCAAGCAGGGTCCAGCACAATCACCCCTCCACTTT

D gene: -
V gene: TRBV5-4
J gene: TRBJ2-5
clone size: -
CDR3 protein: CASSAGQSEETQYF
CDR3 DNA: TGTGCCAGCAGCGCTGGACAGTCCGAAGAGACCCAGTACTTC